The present entry profiles one TCR beta chain with its context. This clonotype appeared many times. Its antigen is still unknown. No base qualities exist here, and no much larger clone lies one base off it. The trim is 2 bases for V and 6 bases for J, with a gap of 11 bases between the germline ends. From the germline V gene, CDR1 is MDHEN and CDR2 is SYDVKM. The CDR3 goes from the cysteine to the phenylalanine over 14 residues. CDR3 DNA is the only sequence kept; it has 42 bases, read in frame from the first base. The donors were about 40 Caucasian individuals from Russia, aged roughly 6 to 100 years, who were systemically healthy. Approximately 9.3 milliliters of peripheral blood were drawn from each donor into EDTA-treated Vacutainer tubes. Ficoll-Paque density-gradient centrifugation was used to isolate PBMCs, with at least 6 million obtained per sample. Total RNA, at least 6 micrograms per sample, was extracted from PBMCs with Trizol reagent. For every donor, an aliquot of PBMCs went through flow cytometry to measure the percentages of naive CD45RAhigh/CD27high T cells.

The data belong to a study of blood T cells in healthy people across ages (dated by TCRdb to between 2014 and 2017). Background on the whole study: In model experiments, roughly one uniquely barcoded TCR beta cDNA molecule per two T cells was captured by template switching. The donors were split into four age groups: young (average around 15 years), middle-aged (39), aged (approximately 60) and long-lived (under 85). Using deep sequencing normalized with unique cDNA molecular identifiers, the study measured how TCR beta repertoire diversity changes with age. For two donors (one aged 18 to 30 and one aged 80 or older), the study analyzed two additional independent replicas of 1 million unique cDNA reads from the same blood draw. Results and caveats for the whole study, not just this receptor: Compared with the aged group, the long-lived group had more naive CD4+ T cells, fewer expanded clones and increased TCR diversity, a pattern suggesting age selection. As age increased, observed TCR beta diversity per million T cells dropped in a roughly linear way, and a significant reduction was already evident by age around 41. Conclusive comparison of naive and antigen-experienced compartments was prevented by the profiling of bulk unsorted PBMCs. Estimates of total diversity from one million sequenced T cells were regarded as lower bounds and underestimates. Because donor CMV infection status was unknown, age-related changes in expanded clonotypes were potentially confounded. A strong correlation was found between observed TCR beta diversity and the percentage of naive T cells measured by flow cytometry.

Library preparation was by 5' RACE. The data were produced on an Illumina HiSeq 2500. A second PCR of about 7 to 12 cycles was performed with a sample-barcoded 5' primer and a J-beta primer mix. A template-switch 5' adaptor carrying 12 random nucleotides introduced a unique molecular identifier onto each TCR beta cDNA molecule. At least 2.5 million CDR3-containing paired-end reads were obtained from each sample. First-strand cDNA was synthesized from all RNA with the Mint cDNA synthesis kit, primed by a TRBC-specific oligonucleotide. Following uracil-DNA glycosylase treatment, all cDNA underwent a first 18-cycle PCR with the universal primers M1SS and BC2_uni_R. Under the source paper's analysis protocol: For normalization, 1 million high-quality reads, each with a distinct molecular identifier, were randomly selected from each sample. Reads with shared molecular identifiers were discarded instead of being binned into consensus sequences. MiTCR, run with a Q25 quality threshold and the strictest error-elimination algorithm, handled CDR3 identification, clonotype clustering and error correction. A nonparametric unseen species model using Euler transformation provided a lower-bound estimate of total TCR beta diversity. TCRdb applied fastp at Q25 and MiXCR to the public reads, then kept only in-frame beta chains. Every distinct CDR3 protein forms one entry, paired with its most common genes and DNA. Here the V and J calls rest on TCRdb's processing, not on the authors' analysis. The sample has 800,000 to 950,000 distinct CDR3 sequences on record, about 29% of them singletons. 10% of the sample is taken by the ten largest.

Separately, the same data were catalogued under a study of T cells of mothers and their children. The second investigation adds: Nine systemically healthy Caucasian individuals, comprising three mothers and their six children, were included as donors. cDNA synthesis used all of the extracted RNA, with around 1.4 ug of RNA in each 15 ul reaction. In the second PCR, sample barcodes and 2-4 random nucleotides were introduced via the M1S primer. Over 10 million TCR beta CDR3 reads came from each mother, compared with about 3.2 million reads from each child. TCR recombination output is similarly shaped by thymic selection in related and unrelated pairs, with a minor effect exerted by inherited differences. Normalized repertoire overlap was always slightly but never significantly higher in related than unrelated mother-child pairs. With a sensitivity of approximately 100 clones per million clonotypes, no persistent microchimeric T cell clones were detected. Deep NGS was used in the study to compare the TCR beta repertoires of mothers and children and to look for features that separate related mother-child pairs from unrelated individuals. Mothers averaged approximately 40 +/- 4 years of age and children averaged roughly 11 +/- 4 years. After adapters were ligated using NEBNext reagents, the libraries underwent 100+100 nt paired-end sequencing on an Illumina HiSeq 2000. Mother and child libraries were prepared a month apart and sequenced in separate runs to prevent cross-contamination. Each donor had between about 450,000 and 2,100,000 distinct TCR beta clonotypes identified. Naive TCR beta clonotypes were estimated from low-frequency clonotypes matched to each donor's FACS-determined naive share, without sorting.

The TCR sequence derives from a woman in her thirties or forties in good health. Recombination connected TRBV28 to TRBJ2-4; the D gene could be TRBD1 or TRBD2, each one agreeing over 5 bases. Sequences were obtained from blood. The bases are TGTGCCAGCAGTTTAAGAGGTGGGGGAAACATTCAGTACTTC. Protein translation: CASSLRGGGNIQYF.